This T cell receptor beta chain was captured by sequencing in a study of CD8 T cells in Susac syndrome. Overall study findings and caveats: An acknowledgment was made by the study that its TCR sequencing and HLA analysis involved relatively few individuals.

The V gene end was trimmed by 3 bases and the J gene end by 1 base; junction bases not matched to a gene: 10. The germline gives CDR1 LGHDT, CDR2 YNNKEL (reference sequence). The CDR3 runs to 19 residues. Remarks on this clonotype: Its antigen is currently unknown.

The sequenced target, TCR beta, came from blood CD8+ and CD4+ T cells. Isolation of CD8+ and CD4+ T cells was performed negatively, whereas enrichment of TEMRA cells was done by FACS. RNA was extracted with the RNeasy kit, and a quantity of about 0.45 to 1 ug was reverse transcribed using random hexamers. An immunoSEQ multiplex PCR amplified TCR beta CDR3 over 54 Vbeta and 13 Jbeta. One entry per CDR3 protein results from TCRdb running MiXCR on the immunoSEQ multiplex PCR reads. The data contain more than 95,000 distinct CDR3 sequences, 93% of them singletons. The J gene is TRBJ2-6, the V gene TRBV3-1; 9 nucleotides agree with TRBD1. The clonotype originates from a human donor with multiple sclerosis. What was sequenced was CD4+ T cells from PBMCs. The CDR3 loop is CASSQEYRDRVSGANVLTF. In DNA, the CDR3 is TGTGCCAGCAGCCAGGAATACCGGGACAGGGTATCTGGGGCCAACGTCCTGACTTTC.